These 4 T cell receptor beta chains share one sample of origin, sequenced in a study of T cells in Graves' hyperthyroidism and ophthalmopathy. The source material, RNA transcripts, was used to amplify TCR beta CDR3 regions. A first-round RT-PCR of the TCR CDR3 used the HTBI primer set. TCRdb ran MiXCR on the multiplex PCR reads and lists one entry per CDR3 protein. The data show hundreds of thousands of distinct CDR3 sequences, roughly 14% seen once. Sequenced input: blood. All receptors derive from a man aged 18 to 30 with Graves' ophthalmopathy.

The chain carries TRBV4-1 and TRBJ1-1; 9 bases fit TRBD1. Germline values: CDR1 MGHRA, CDR2 YSYEKL. The length of the CDR3 is 16 residues. Unmatched junction bases numbered 4, after V lost 0 bases and J lost 2 bases. CDR3 nucleotides: TGCGCCAGCAGCCAAGATGGGGGACAGGGAAACACTGAAGCTTTCTTT. Protein: CASSQDGGQGNTEAFF.

The sample holds many counts of this clonotype. The genes are TRBV5-5 and TRBJ2-3, with unresolved D. The CDR3 consists of 15 residues. Germline V gives CDR1 SGHKS, CDR2 YYEKEE (reference sequence). V was cut by 6 bases and J by 5 bases, with 19 bases left in between. The DNA for the CDR3 is TGTGCCAGCATTAACGACCGTAATCTGAGAGATACGCAGTATTTT. It encodes CASINDRNLRDTQYF.

At least ten counts were recorded for this clonotype. This chain's CDR3 is CASSLRDLATGGEQYF. The CDR3 coding sequence is TGTGCCAGCAGCCTAAGGGACCTAGCGACAGGGGGCGAGCAGTACTTC. The chain has TRBV27 and TRBJ2-7; TRBD1 matches 9 bases. The CDR3 contains 16 residues. Unmatched junction bases numbered 15, after V lost 6 bases and J lost 6 bases. The germline V gene has CDR1 MNHEY and CDR2 SMNVEV (reference sequence).

This clonotype came up many times. The chain links TRBV20-1 to TRBJ1-3, with a tentative D call TRBD1 (6 bases). V gave up 0 bases and J gave up 1 base, with 7 bases separating them. Germline V gene sequence: CDR1 DFQATT, CDR2 SNEGSKA (reference sequence). The CDR3 runs 14 residues. CDR3 in DNA: TGCAGTGCTAGAGATGACAGGTCTGGAAACACCATATATTTT. Its protein product is CSARDDRSGNTIYF.